A single sample gave rise to the 24 T cell receptor beta chains below, sequenced in a study of regulatory T cells in long-lasting Graves disease. Time point denoted: newly diagnosed GD, antithyroid drugs for less than 3 months. The TCR library used RNA extracted from PBMCs. Arm-PCR of CDR3 regions and iRepertoire HTBI primers were used to build TCR beta libraries. TCRdb passed the multiplex PCR reads through MiXCR, listing each CDR3 protein once. The sample records approximately 250,000 distinct CDR3 sequences, around 18% being singletons. Specimen: peripheral blood mononuclear cells (PBMCs), collected at new diagnosis, from a patient treated with antithyroid drugs. Every receptor here comes from a female donor with Graves disease.

This clonotype was detected ten times or more. The rearrangement links TRBV7-8 to TRBJ2-7; D not resolved. Trimming took 5 bases from V and 2 from J, leaving 13 bases between them. Germline CDR1 SGHVS, CDR2 FQNEAQ. The CDR3 is 14 amino acids. CDR3 bases: TGTGCCAGCAGCCCAAGCACAAGTACCTACGAGCAGTACTTC. Amino acid sequence: CASSPSTSTYEQYF.

The genes are TRBV16 and TRBJ1-5; D not resolved. Germline-derived CDR1 and CDR2 are KGHSY and FQNENV. The CDR3 has 14 amino acids. V lost 2 bases and J lost 3, with 8 bases in between. CDR3 protein: CASSQESVNQPQHF. The DNA of the CDR3 is TGTGCCAGCAGCCAAGAGTCAGTCAATCAGCCCCAGCATTTT.

This clonotype was detected many times. The genes are TRBV7-9 and TRBJ1-3, with a tentative D call TRBD1 (5 bases). CDR3 size: 15 residues. Between the trimmed V and J ends, which lost 2 bases and 6 bases, there was a span of 14 bases. Per germline, CDR1 SEHNR and CDR2 FQNEAQ (reference sequence). In DNA form, the CDR3 reads TGTGCCAGCAGCTTATACCAGGGAGGAATAAACACCATATATTTT. This encodes CASSLYQGGINTIYF.

This clonotype was seen ten or more times. The chain combines TRBV19 with TRBJ2-3; 14 bases fit TRBD2. Germline CDR1 reads LNHDA; CDR2 reads SQIVND (reference sequence). CDR3 length: 17 residues. The V gene end was trimmed by 5 bases and the J gene end by 2 bases; junction bases not matched to a gene: 6. The CDR3 reads CASSPGLAGVNTDTQYF. The CDR3 nucleotides read TGTGCCAGTAGTCCGGGACTAGCGGGAGTGAACACAGATACGCAGTATTTT.

The chain is built from TRBV7-2 and TRBJ2-1, with TRBD2 matching 13 bases. From germline, CDR1 is SGHTA and CDR2 FQGNSA. V shed 6 bases, J shed 7 bases, and the junction held 9 bases outside the gene matches. The CDR3 sequence is 16 residues long. CDR3 residues: CASRNRTSGSGNEQFF. The CDR3 DNA reads TGTGCCAGCAGAAACCGGACTAGCGGGAGCGGGAATGAGCAGTTCTTC.

The chain links TRBV7-2 to TRBJ2-3; 10 bases line up with TRBD2. The V segment lost 4 bases and the J segment 5 bases; nucleotides outside the gene matches: 9. This CDR3 has 16 residues. Germline assignment: CDR1 SGHTA and CDR2 FQGNSA. CDR3 region: CASSWEASGGRDTQYF. CDR3 DNA: TGTGCCAGCAGCTGGGAGGCTAGCGGGGGAAGAGATACGCAGTATTTT.

A note on this clonotype: Just one base apart from a much larger clone, this may be a read error. The chain is built from TRBV20-1 and TRBJ1-4; 10 bases map to TRBD1. From germline, CDR1 is DFQATT and CDR2 SNEGSKA (reference sequence). The CDR3 covers 14 residues. The DNA for the CDR3 is TGCAGTGCCTTCCGGGACAGGGGCGATGATAAACTGTTTTTT. Its translation is CSAFRDRGDDKLFF.

This clonotype was detected ten times or more. This sequence joins TRBV4-3 and TRBJ2-7; 9 nucleotides agree with TRBD1. Trimming cost V 0 bases and J 5 bases; bases outside gene matches: 5. The germline gives CDR1 LGHNA, CDR2 YSLEER. The CDR3 extends over 15 amino acids. The CDR3 reads CASSQDTDRGNEQYF. Here the CDR3 DNA reads TGCGCCAGCAGCCAAGATACGGACAGGGGCAACGAGCAGTACTTC.

The CDR3 coding sequence is TGTGCCAGTAGTAACGTCGGCGGGAGCACAGATACGCAGTATTTT. Its translation is CASSNVGGSTDTQYF. V gene TRBV19 combines with J gene TRBJ2-3; the D gene is possibly TRBD2 (5 bases). Germline V gives CDR1 LNHDA, CDR2 SQIVND (reference sequence). The CDR3 has 15 amino acids. The V end lost 4 bases, the J end lost 0 bases, and 11 bases lay between the germline ends. The variable domain in full, completed from reference TRBV19 and TRBJ2-3, reads DGGITQSPKYLFRKEGQNVTLSCEQNLNHDAMYWYRQDPGQGLRLIYYSQIVNDFQKGDIAEGYSVSREKKESFPLTVTSAQKNPTAFYLCASSNVGGSTDTQYFGPGTRLTVL.

This clonotype has a count of ten or more. The chain employs TRBV18 and TRBJ2-7; 8 bases map to TRBD1. CDR1 KGHSH and CDR2 LQKENI come from the germline V gene. The CDR3 loop spans 13 amino acids. Unmatched junction bases numbered 6, after V lost 4 bases and J lost 7 bases. The CDR3 sequence is CASSRGQEGEQYF. CDR3 nucleotides: TGTGCCAGCTCACGGGGACAGGAAGGGGAGCAGTACTTC. The whole variable domain, filled in from reference TRBV18 and TRBJ2-7, reads NAGVMQNPRHLVRRRGQEARLRCSPMKGHSHVYWYRQLPEEGLKFMVYLQKENIIDESGMPKERFSAEFPKEGPSILRIQQVVRGDSAAYFCASSRGQEGEQYFGPGTRLTVT.

This clonotype was counted many times. The J gene is TRBJ1-1, the V gene TRBV18, with 8 nucleotides matching TRBD1. CDR1 is KGHSH and CDR2 is LQKENI in the germline V gene. The CDR3 is made up of 15 amino acids. The J segment lost 2 bases and the V segment lost 5 bases, leaving 7 bases of the junction unmatched. CDR3 sequence: CASSVRQGHNTEAFF. CDR3 coding DNA: TGTGCCAGCTCAGTCAGACAGGGGCACAACACTGAAGCTTTCTTT.

Worth noting for this clonotype: Possible read error: a much larger clone is one base away. This chain's CDR3 is CASSPQGGFNTDTQYF. CDR3 nucleotides: TGTGCCAGCAGCCCCCAGGGCGGTTTTAACACAGATACGCAGTATTTT. The rearrangement joins TRBV9 to TRBJ2-3, with a weak D call TRBD1 (5 bases). Germline CDR1 reads SGDLS; CDR2 reads YYNGEE. The CDR3 spans 16 residues. Trimming took off 4 bases at V and 2 bases at J, with 17 bases between the two ends.

This clonotype was recorded at least ten times. This chain connects TRBV5-1 to TRBJ2-5; 8 nucleotides agree with TRBD2. This CDR3 has 15 residues. Trimming removed 1 base from V and 4 bases from J; junction bases left unmatched: 6. Per germline, CDR1 SGHRS and CDR2 YFSETQ. The chain's CDR3 is CASSLREGAGETQYF. CDR3 sequence (DNA): TGCGCCAGCAGCTTGCGGGAGGGCGCGGGAGAGACCCAGTACTTC.

In its sample, this clonotype was seen many times. The gene calls are TRBV5-1 and TRBJ1-6; TRBD1 might be the D (5 bases). This CDR3 contains 14 residues. Looked up from germline, CDR1 is SGHRS and CDR2 is YFSETQ. Trimming shortened V by 5 bases and J by 5 bases, and 11 bases separated the two germline ends. The chain's CDR3 is CASRGEVNNSPLHF. The CDR3 DNA is TGCGCCAGCAGAGGGGAGGTGAATAATTCACCCCTCCACTTT. Combining the CDR3 with reference TRBV5-1 and TRBJ1-6 gives the whole variable domain KAGVTQTPRYLIKTRGQQVTLSCSPISGHRSVSWYQQTPGQGLQFLFEYFSETQRNKGNFPGRFSGRQFSNSRSEMNVSTLELGDSALYLCASRGEVNNSPLHFGNGTRLTVT.

The sample holds a few counts of this clonotype. V and J are TRBV14 and TRBJ1-6, with D perhaps TRBD1 (6 bases). With 1 base removed from V and 5 bases from J, the gap between germline ends came to 21 bases. CDR1 SGHDN and CDR2 FVKESK come from the germline V gene. This CDR3 has 19 residues. In DNA form, the CDR3 reads TGTGCCAGCAGCCAAGCCGCGTACCGCCTCCGGGACAATAATTCACCCCTCCACTTT. Its protein product is CASSQAAYRLRDNNSPLHF.

This clonotype was observed a handful of times. The rearrangement uses TRBV7-9 and TRBJ2-3; D call uncertain. Germline V gives CDR1 SEHNR, CDR2 FQNEAQ (reference sequence). This CDR3 is 13 amino acids long. Trimming pared 1 base from V and 2 bases from J, leaving 4 bases between. The CDR3 protein is CASSLEYTDTQYF. CDR3 DNA sequence: TGTGCCAGCAGCTTAGAGTACACAGATACGCAGTATTTT.

Ten or more counts support this clonotype. The chain links TRBV6-5 to TRBJ1-5; 7 bases fit TRBD1. After removal of 4 bases from V and 4 bases from J, the junction contained 7 bases not matched to a gene. Germline-derived CDR1 and CDR2 are MNHEY and SVGAGI. This CDR3 is built from 15 residues. As DNA, the CDR3 is TGTGCCAGCAGTTCGCGAGAACAGGGGAATCAGCCCCAGCATTTT. It codes for CASSSREQGNQPQHF.

The table lists this clonotype with many counts. The rearrangement joins TRBV7-2 to TRBJ2-5, with 7 bases lining up with TRBD1. This CDR3 is 14 amino acids long. V trimming: 6 bases; J trimming: 6 bases; junction bases outside the gene matches: 10. The germline V gene encodes CDR1 SGHTA and CDR2 FQGNSA. This CDR3 is CASRADRVGKTQYF. In DNA form, the CDR3 reads TGTGCCAGCAGGGCCGACAGGGTGGGGAAGACCCAGTACTTC. Full variable domain (rest looked up from reference TRBV7-2 and TRBJ2-5): GAGVSQSPSNKVTEKGKDVELRCDPISGHTALYWYRQSLGQGLEFLIYFQGNSAPDKSGLPSDRFSAERTGGSVSTLTIQRTQQEDSAVYLCASRADRVGKTQYFGPGTRLLVL.

In this sample, this clonotype turned up many times. This rearrangement joins TRBV6-2 or TRBV6-3 to TRBJ2-1; D uncertain. This CDR3 is built from 14 residues. The V and J ends lost 0 bases and 8 bases respectively, with 11 bases between them. The V gene's germline CDR1 is MNHEY and CDR2 SVGEGT. The CDR3: CASSYSLRYYEQFF. Written as DNA, the CDR3 is TGTGCCAGCAGTTACTCTCTCAGGTACTATGAGCAGTTCTTC.

This clonotype was seen a few times. The gene calls are TRBV6-1 and TRBJ2-3; 7 bases map to TRBD2. Germline V gene lookup returns CDR1 MNHNS and CDR2 SASEGT. J was trimmed by 0 bases and V by 8 bases; bases with no gene match: 2. The CDR3 totals 13 residues. The CDR3 loop reads CASVSGSTDTQYF. Here the CDR3 DNA reads TGTGCCAGCGTTAGCGGGAGCACAGATACGCAGTATTTT.

The sample holds many counts of this clonotype. V and J are TRBV5-1 and TRBJ1-4, with 9 bases lining up with TRBD1. This CDR3 spans 16 amino acids. CDR1 SGHRS and CDR2 YFSETQ come from the germline V gene. The J segment lost 10 bases and the V segment lost 0 bases, leaving 10 bases of the junction unmatched. CDR3 sequence: CASSLAWDRVPAKLFF. As DNA, the CDR3 is TGCGCCAGCAGCTTGGCTTGGGACAGGGTACCGGCAAAACTGTTTTTT. Full variable domain (remainder filled in from reference TRBV5-1 and TRBJ1-4): KAGVTQTPRYLIKTRGQQVTLSCSPISGHRSVSWYQQTPGQGLQFLFEYFSETQRNKGNFPGRFSGRQFSNSRSEMNVSTLELGDSALYLCASSLAWDRVPAKLFFGSGTQLSVL.

This chain links TRBV11-1 with TRBJ2-3, with D perhaps matching TRBD2 (5 bases). CDR1 is SGHAT and CDR2 is FQDESV in the germline V gene (reference sequence). Trimming shortened V by 0 bases and J by 6 bases, and 13 bases separated the two germline ends. The CDR3 is 15 amino acids. Written as DNA, the CDR3 is TGTGCCAGCAGCTTAGCAGATCCTAGAGGGGATACGCAGTATTTT. It codes for CASSLADPRGDTQYF. The variable domain in full, completed from reference TRBV11-1 and TRBJ2-3, reads EAEVAQSPRYKITEKSQAVAFWCDPISGHATLYWYRQILGQGPELLVQFQDESVVDDSQLPKDRFSAERLKGVDSTLKIQPAELGDSAMYLCASSLADPRGDTQYFGPGTRLTVL.

This clonotype has just a few counts. The chain is built from TRBV6-2 or TRBV6-3 and TRBJ2-1, with 7 bases lining up with TRBD2. The CDR3 length is 14 residues. V shed 11 bases and J 2 bases; nucleotides not matched to a gene: 9. Germline CDR1 and CDR2: MNHEY and SVGEGT. The CDR3 sequence is CAGRAGDPYNEQFF. CDR3 sequence (DNA): TGTGCCGGGAGGGCGGGAGACCCCTACAATGAGCAGTTCTTC.

This clonotype appeared many times. V and J are TRBV7-2 and TRBJ2-3; D unresolved. CDR3 length equals 14 residues. Trimming stripped 5 bases from V and 2 bases from J, with 11 bases between. Germline V gene lookup returns CDR1 SGHTA and CDR2 FQGNSA. The CDR3 DNA reads as TGTGCCAGCAGCAGCTCTCACCTCACAGATACGCAGTATTTT. It codes for CASSSSHLTDTQYF.